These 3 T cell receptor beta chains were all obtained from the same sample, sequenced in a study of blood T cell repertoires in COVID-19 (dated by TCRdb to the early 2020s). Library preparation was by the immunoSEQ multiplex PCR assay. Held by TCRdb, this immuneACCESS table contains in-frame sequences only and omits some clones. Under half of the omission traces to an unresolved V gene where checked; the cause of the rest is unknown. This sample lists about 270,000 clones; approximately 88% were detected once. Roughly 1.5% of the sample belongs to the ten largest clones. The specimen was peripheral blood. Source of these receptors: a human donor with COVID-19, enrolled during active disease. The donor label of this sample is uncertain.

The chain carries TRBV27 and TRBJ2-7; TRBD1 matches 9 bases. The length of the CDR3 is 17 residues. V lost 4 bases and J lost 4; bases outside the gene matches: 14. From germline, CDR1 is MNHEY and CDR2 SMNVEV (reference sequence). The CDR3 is CASSWSGTGGAGYEQYF. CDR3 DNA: TGTGCCAGCAGTTGGTCGGGTACAGGGGGCGCGGGATACGAGCAGTACTTC.

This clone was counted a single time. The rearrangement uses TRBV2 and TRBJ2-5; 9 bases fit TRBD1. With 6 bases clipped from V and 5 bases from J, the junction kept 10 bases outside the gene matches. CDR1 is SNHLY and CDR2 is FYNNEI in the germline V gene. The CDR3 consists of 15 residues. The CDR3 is CASRRDRAEMETQYF. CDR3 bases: TGTGCCAGCAGAAGGGACAGGGCCGAAATGGAGACCCAGTACTTC.

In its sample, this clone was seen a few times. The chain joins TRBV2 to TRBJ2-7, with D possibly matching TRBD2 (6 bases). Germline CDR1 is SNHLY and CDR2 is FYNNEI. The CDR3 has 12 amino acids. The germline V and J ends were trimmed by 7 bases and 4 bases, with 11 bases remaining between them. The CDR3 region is CASTKEGYEQYF. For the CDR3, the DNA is TGTGCCAGCACCAAGGAGGGGTACGAGCAGTACTTC.